This record concerns one TCR beta chain sequence. The sample belongs to a study of blood T cell repertoires in COVID-19. Background on the study: Donors in the United States, Italy and Spain gave samples during acute or convalescent COVID-19.

V was shortened by 2 bases and J by 10 bases, with 14 bases between the two germline ends. Germline V CDR1 and CDR2: MNHNS, SASEGT. The CDR3 is 13 residues long. Only in-frame clones appear in the TCRdb table, and some are missing; sequencing was by immunoSEQ multiplex PCR. The sample lists hundreds of thousands of clones, over 75% occurring once. Sequencing was done on a sample of peripheral blood. The clonotype originates from a woman in her 70s with COVID-19, enrolled during active disease. The chain couples TRBV6-1 to TRBJ1-2, with D possibly matching TRBD1 (5 bases). CDR3 bases: TGTGCCAGCAGTGAAAATTTGGGGCACGACTACACCTTC. As protein: CASSENLGHDYTF.